This T cell receptor beta chain was documented in a study of CD8 T cells in ankylosing spondylitis. Study-level results: Reportedly, disease-linked clones are significantly enriched in ankylosing spondylitis patients' matched synovial fluid. Characteristic of ankylosing spondylitis blood, it appeared, was a TCR beta motif comprising roughly 8 highly homologous variants.

Trimming shortened V by 6 bases and J by 0 bases, and 15 bases separated the two germline ends. The CDR3 is 14 amino acids. CDR1 and CDR2 from the germline V gene are DFQATT and SNEGSKA (reference sequence). With regard to this clonotype: Its antigen is unknown.

Quantitative 5'-RACE was performed with molecular barcodes, and it yielded the TCR beta libraries. TCRdb re-derived calls from the 5' RACE reads in MiXCR, one entry per CDR3 protein. The sample has 350,000 to 550,000 distinct CDR3 sequences, 25% to 30% seen once. The sequence came from a male donor with ankylosing spondylitis. The material sequenced was blood, either unsorted or a sorted T cell fraction (not recorded which). The J gene is TRBJ2-7, the V gene TRBV20-1; D not resolved. DNA of the CDR3: TGCAGTGCCAGGCGGAACAAGGTCTCCTACGAGCAGTACTTC. Residues: CSARRNKVSYEQYF.